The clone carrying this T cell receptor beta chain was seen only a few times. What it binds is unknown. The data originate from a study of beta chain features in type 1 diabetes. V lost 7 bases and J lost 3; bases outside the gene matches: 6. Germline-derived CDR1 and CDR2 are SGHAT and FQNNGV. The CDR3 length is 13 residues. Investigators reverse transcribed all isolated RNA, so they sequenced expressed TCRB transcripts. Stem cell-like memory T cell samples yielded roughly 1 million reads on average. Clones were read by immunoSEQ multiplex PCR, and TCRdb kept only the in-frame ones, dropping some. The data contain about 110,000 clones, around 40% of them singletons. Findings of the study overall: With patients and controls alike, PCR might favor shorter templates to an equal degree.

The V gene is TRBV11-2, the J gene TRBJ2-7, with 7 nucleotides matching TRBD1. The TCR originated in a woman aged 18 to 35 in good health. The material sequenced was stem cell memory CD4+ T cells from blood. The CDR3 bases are TGTGCCAGCAACTTGGGACAGAACTACGAGCAGTACTTC. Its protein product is CASNLGQNYEQYF.